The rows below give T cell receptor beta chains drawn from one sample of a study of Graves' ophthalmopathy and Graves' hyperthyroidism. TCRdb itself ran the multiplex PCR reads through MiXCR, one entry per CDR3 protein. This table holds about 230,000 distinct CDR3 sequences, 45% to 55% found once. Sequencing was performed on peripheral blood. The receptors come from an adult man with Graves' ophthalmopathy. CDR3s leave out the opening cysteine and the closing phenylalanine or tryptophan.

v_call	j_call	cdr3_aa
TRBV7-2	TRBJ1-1	ASSDGQGKSNTEAF
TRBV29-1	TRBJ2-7	SATQRGGSEQY
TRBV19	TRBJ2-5	ASSADYVQETQY
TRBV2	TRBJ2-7	ASKGQNEQY
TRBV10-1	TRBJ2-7	ASSMTGTYEQY
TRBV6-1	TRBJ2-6	ASFQVGSGANVLT
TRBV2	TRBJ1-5	AIQDRGNQPQH
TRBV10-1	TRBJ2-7	ASSMTSGYEQY
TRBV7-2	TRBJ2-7	ASSLETRYEQY
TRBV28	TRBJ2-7	ASSLWSEQY
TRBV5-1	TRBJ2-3	ASSPKVGSGTDTQY
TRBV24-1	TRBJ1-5	ATSLVGYHQPQH
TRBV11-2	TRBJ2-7	ASSLNIGAYEQY
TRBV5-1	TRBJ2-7	ASSSGTGPYEQY
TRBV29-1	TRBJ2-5	SGRTDPRETQY
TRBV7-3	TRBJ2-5	ASSLLAGPQETQY
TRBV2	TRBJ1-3	ASSEGQSNSGNTIY
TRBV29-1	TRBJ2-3	SVASRWTDTQY
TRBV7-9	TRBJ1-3	ASSLGQGPGNTIY
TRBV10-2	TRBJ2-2	ASSYSGQDWSGELF
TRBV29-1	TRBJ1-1	SVALGWNTEAF
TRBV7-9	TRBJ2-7	ASGDRVTYEQY
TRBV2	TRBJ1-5	ASSGWTGGQPQH
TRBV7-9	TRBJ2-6	ASSQVSSSGANVLT
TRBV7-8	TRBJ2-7	ASSQVGGPGQENYEQY
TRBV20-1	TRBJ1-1	SARGGLNTEAF
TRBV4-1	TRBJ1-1	ASSLIRGQNTEAF
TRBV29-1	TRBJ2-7	SVGINPSSYEQY
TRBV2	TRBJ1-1	ASSGDPSRAF
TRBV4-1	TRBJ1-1	ASSQWGGQNTEAF